This T cell receptor (beta chain) was identified during a study of beta chain features in type 1 diabetes. The sequenced template was cDNA made from the entire isolated RNA. Profiling relied on immunoSEQ multiplex PCR, and the TCRdb table lists in-frame clones only, not all of them. The sample includes hundreds of thousands of clones, over 25% of them seen just once. V lost 5 bases and J lost 3, with 10 bases in between. This CDR3 has 14 residues. Germline V gene lookup returns CDR1 SGHTA and CDR2 FQGNSA. This clone was observed a few times. This receptor was obtained from a man between 18 and 29 years old in good health. The gene calls are TRBV7-2 and TRBJ2-2, with no clear D. The sample consisted of naive CD4+ T cells from blood. The CDR3 DNA is TGTGCCAGCAGCCGGCGGAGCTACACCGGGGAGCTGTTTTTT. Protein product: CASSRRSYTGELFF.